The 16 T cell receptor beta chains listed next were all sequenced from one sample in a study of blood T cell repertoires in COVID-19. Clones were sequenced by immunoSEQ multiplex PCR, and TCRdb holds only the in-frame ones, with some missing. The sample lists just over 650,000 clones; about nine tenths were seen once. Material for sequencing was peripheral blood. The receptors here all came from a woman aged 18-29 years with acute or convalescent COVID-19.

For this clone: Other nucleotide sequences from this sample produce the same CDR3. CDR3 residues: CASSLGLAGEQFF. CDR3 coding DNA: TGTGCCAGCAGCTTGGGACTAGCGGGGGAGCAGTTCTTC. The chain has TRBV7-9 and TRBJ2-1; 13 bases fit TRBD2. The length of the CDR3 is 13 residues. CDR1 SEHNR and CDR2 FQNEAQ come from the germline V gene (reference sequence). The V gene end was trimmed by 3 bases and the J gene end by 10 bases; junction bases not matched to a gene: 0.

On this clone itself: Additional DNA sequences in this sample encode the identical CDR3. This rearrangement joins TRBV28 to TRBJ1-5; 8 bases map to TRBD1. Looked up from germline, CDR1 is MDHEN and CDR2 is SYDVKM. J was trimmed by 6 bases and V by 6 bases; bases with no gene match: 7. The CDR3 has 14 amino acids. CDR3 residues: CASRVQGASQPQHF. The CDR3 nucleotides read TGTGCCAGCAGGGTTCAGGGGGCCTCTCAGCCCCAGCATTTT.

The chain carries TRBV30 and TRBJ1-6; D is unclear. Between the trimmed V and J ends, which lost 0 bases and 5 bases, there was a span of 8 bases. The germline CDR1 and CDR2 sequences are GTSNPN and SVGIG (reference sequence). The CDR3 is made up of 14 amino acids. CDR3 sequence: CAWSVLEDNSPLHF. CDR3 nucleotides: TGTGCCTGGAGTGTACTAGAGGATAATTCACCCCTCCACTTT.

V is TRBV27 and J is TRBJ2-3; 7 bases align to TRBD2. J gave up 6 bases and V 3 bases, and 6 bases lay outside the gene matches. The CDR3 is 14 residues long. CDR1 and CDR2 (germline): MNHEY, SMNVEV (reference sequence). The chain's CDR3 is CASSLGRAYDTQYF. The DNA of the CDR3 is TGTGCCAGCAGTTTGGGGAGGGCGTATGATACGCAGTATTTT.

J is TRBJ1-6 and V is TRBV5-1; 8 bases map to TRBD1. CDR3 length: 15 amino acids. With V trimmed by 0 bases and J by 9 bases, 5 bases remained unmatched. Germline-derived CDR1 and CDR2 are SGHRS and YFSETQ. The DNA for the CDR3 is TGCGCCAGCAGCTTGGGGGCAGGGGGCGGTTCACCCCTCCACTTT. It codes for CASSLGAGGGSPLHF.

V gene TRBV5-1 combines with J gene TRBJ2-1; maybe TRBD1 (5 bases). This CDR3 is built from 17 residues. CDR1 is SGHRS, CDR2 YFSETQ, per germline. V shed 0 bases and J shed 5 bases, with 18 bases lying between them. In nucleotides, the CDR3 is TGCGCCAGCAGCTTGGGTATAACAGGCCCGTCTAACAATGAGCAGTTCTTC. This translates into CASSLGITGPSNNEQFF.

The chain employs TRBV18 and TRBJ2-7; 7 bases agree with TRBD1. Trimming cost V 4 bases and J 2 bases; bases outside gene matches: 2. In germline, CDR1 is KGHSH, CDR2 LQKENI. There are 13 residues in the CDR3. The CDR3 coding sequence is TGTGCCAGCTCACAGGGGGCAGCCTACGAGCAGTACTTC. Translating gives CASSQGAAYEQYF.

This clone showed up just once. The chain carries TRBV6-5 and TRBJ2-5; TRBD1 is a possible D gene (6 bases). Between the trimmed V and J ends, which lost 4 bases and 5 bases, there was a span of 17 bases. The CDR3 has 15 amino acids. CDR1 is MNHEY and CDR2 is SVGAGI in the germline V gene. The CDR3 spells CASSSGTTWDETQYF. The CDR3 DNA reads as TGTGCCAGCAGTTCCGGGACAACTTGGGATGAGACCCAGTACTTC.

The chain has TRBV5-5 and TRBJ2-3, with D possibly TRBD2 on 5 matching bases. Germline-derived CDR1 and CDR2 are SGHKS and YYEKEE (reference sequence). CDR3 length equals 14 residues. The germline V and J ends were trimmed by 0 bases and 6 bases, with 11 bases remaining between them. This CDR3 reads CASSLVAGVDTQYF. CDR3 DNA: TGTGCCAGCAGCTTGGTCGCCGGGGTGGATACGCAGTATTTT.

J is TRBJ2-7 and V is TRBV12-5; D perhaps matches TRBD2 (5 bases). The CDR3 is 14 residues long. The germline V gene encodes CDR1 LGHNT and CDR2 FRNRAP. Trimming stripped 7 bases from V and 7 bases from J, with 20 bases between. CDR3 amino acids: CASVPPDGREEQYF. The CDR3 coding sequence is TGTGCTAGTGTCCCGCCGGACGGACGGGAAGAGCAGTACTTC.

This chain connects TRBV6-5 to TRBJ1-2, with D uncertain. Per the germline V gene, CDR1 is MNHEY and CDR2 is SVGAGI. This CDR3 is built from 14 residues. V was clipped by 3 bases and J by 6 bases, with 14 bases between them. Here the CDR3 reads CASSYMMGSDGYTF. CDR3 nucleotide sequence: TGTGCCAGCAGTTATATGATGGGCTCGGATGGCTACACCTTC.

The CDR3 DNA follows: TGCGCCAGCAGCCAACCTCTAGGGAGCACTGAAGCTTTCTTT. This codes for CASSQPLGSTEAFF. The chain carries TRBV4-1 and TRBJ1-1; the D is unclear. This CDR3 has 14 residues. V gave up 2 bases and J gave up 4 bases, with 11 bases separating them. In germline, CDR1 is MGHRA, CDR2 YSYEKL.

The V and J genes are TRBV11-2 and TRBJ1-5; no clear D. Germline V gives CDR1 SGHAT, CDR2 FQNNGV. This CDR3 spans 18 amino acids. The ends were cut back, 1 base at V and 6 bases at J, with 22 bases in the middle. The DNA of the CDR3 is TGTGCCAGCAGCTTAGTACGGCAGCTTCCCGGACGGGGTCAGCCCCAGCATTTT. This encodes CASSLVRQLPGRGQPQHF.

The chain recombines TRBV4-3 with TRBJ1-3; D remains ambiguous. With 1 base removed from V and 10 bases from J, the gap between germline ends came to 14 bases. The germline V gene encodes CDR1 LGHNA and CDR2 YSLEER. The CDR3 totals 14 residues. The CDR3 DNA follows: TGCGCCAGCAGCCAAGGATCCGGGGATGGGACCATATATTTT. Protein sequence: CASSQGSGDGTIYF.

The CDR3: CASSQDLGTSNYGYTF. Here the CDR3 DNA reads TGTGCCAGCAGCCAAGATCTCGGGACTTCTAACTATGGCTACACCTTC. The gene calls are TRBV14 and TRBJ1-2, with D perhaps TRBD1 (5 bases). CDR1 and CDR2 (germline): SGHDN, FVKESK. V was trimmed by 0 bases and J by 0 bases, leaving 11 bases between them. This CDR3 spans 16 amino acids.

A note on this clone: Other nucleotide sequences in the sample specify the same CDR3. This chain joins TRBV6-5 and TRBJ1-1; no definite D call. CDR1 and CDR2 from the germline V gene are MNHEY and SVGAGI. This CDR3 contains 13 residues. Trimming pared 6 bases from V and 0 bases from J, leaving 8 bases between. CDR3 sequence reads: CASRLQVNTEAFF. The CDR3 DNA follows: TGTGCCAGCAGGTTACAAGTGAACACTGAAGCTTTCTTT.